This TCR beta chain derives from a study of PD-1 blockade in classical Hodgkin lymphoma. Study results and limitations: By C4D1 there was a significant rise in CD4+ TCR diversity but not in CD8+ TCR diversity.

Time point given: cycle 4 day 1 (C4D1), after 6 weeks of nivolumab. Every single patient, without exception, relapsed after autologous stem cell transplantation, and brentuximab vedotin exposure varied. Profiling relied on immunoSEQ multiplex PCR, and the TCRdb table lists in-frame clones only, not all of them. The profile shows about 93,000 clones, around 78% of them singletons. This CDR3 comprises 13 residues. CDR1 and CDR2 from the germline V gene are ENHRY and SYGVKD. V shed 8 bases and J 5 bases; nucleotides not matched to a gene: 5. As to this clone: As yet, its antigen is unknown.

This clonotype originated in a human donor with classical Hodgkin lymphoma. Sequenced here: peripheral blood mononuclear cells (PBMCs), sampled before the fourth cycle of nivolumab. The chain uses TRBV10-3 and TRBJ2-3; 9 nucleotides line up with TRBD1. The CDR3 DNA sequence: TGTGCCATCCGGGACAGGGAGGTAGATACGCAGTATTTT. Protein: CAIRDREVDTQYF.